A selection of T cell receptor beta chains follows, all from one sample in a study of T cell responses to AZD1222 COVID-19 vaccine. Using immunoSEQ multiplex PCR, the repertoire was profiled, and TCRdb retains in-frame clones only, with some absent. The table shows 120,000 or so clones, with 75% to 90% occurring only once. Sequences were derived from peripheral blood, sampled 28 days after the second AZD1222 dose. These receptors all stem from an adult who received the AZD1222 COVID-19 vaccine. Each CDR3 is given without its conserved first and last residue.

TRBV7-9	TRBJ1-2	ASSSYGISGGYT
TRBV7-3	TRBJ2-7	ASSLAGPGEQY
TRBV27	TRBJ2-7	ASSTRATPTYEQY
TRBV11-2	TRBJ2-1	ASSRYGISSYNEQF
TRBV30	TRBJ2-3	AWSRFSGTDTQY
TRBV18	TRBJ1-3	ASSPYGSIQTASSGNTIY
TRBV25-1	TRBJ1-4	ASSESGATNEKLF
TRBV4-1	TRBJ1-5	ASSQERLNQPQH
TRBV6-4	TRBJ1-1	ASSPTGGEDTEAF
TRBV29-1	TRBJ2-3	SVEDSWSTDTQY
TRBV11-3	TRBJ1-2	ASSLGAGTELNYGYT